Listed below are T cell receptor beta chains from one sample, sequenced in a study of blood T cell repertoires in COVID-19. Assay: immunoSEQ multiplex PCR; the TCRdb copy retains only in-frame clones and omits some. Of 90,000 to 130,000 clones in the sample, about 75% were seen once. The sample taken for sequencing was peripheral blood. Every receptor here comes from a woman older than 75 with active or convalescent COVID-19. Both conserved end residues are part of each CDR3. D genes are given only for firm matches. Not every row has a clone size; where given, it reads once, few, many or a size class.

>TRBJ1-1|.|.|TRBV5-1
CASSQPPGGLTEAFF
TGCGCCAGCAGCCAGCCCCCGGGAGGCCTCACTGAAGCTTTCTTT
>TRBJ2-2|.|.|TRBV5-4
CASSSPASATGELFF
TGTGCCAGCAGCTCACCCGCTAGTGCCACCGGGGAGCTGTTTTTT
>TRBJ2-3|.|.|TRBV9
CASSVASGKDTQYF
TGTGCCAGCAGCGTAGCTTCGGGTAAAGATACGCAGTATTTT
>TRBJ1-1|.|TRBD1|TRBV29-1
CSAAGQLNTEAFF
TGCAGCGCCGCGGGACAGCTGAACACTGAAGCTTTCTTT
>TRBJ1-3|.|.|TRBV5-1
CASQRGPENTIYF
TGCGCCAGTCAGAGAGGGCCCGAAAACACCATATATTTT
>TRBJ2-5|.|TRBD2|TRBV5-1
CASSLWDGGQETQYF
TGCGCCAGCAGCTTGTGGGACGGGGGGCAAGAGACCCAGTACTTC
>TRBJ2-1|.|.|TRBV5-1
CASSLSFGTGYNEQFF
TGCGCCAGCAGCTTATCCTTCGGGACTGGGTACAATGAGCAGTTCTTC
>TRBJ1-2|.|.|TRBV7-3
CASSLSGGVGYTF
TGTGCCAGCAGCTTAAGCGGAGGGGTCGGCTACACCTTC
>TRBJ1-1|few|TRBD1|TRBV5-4
CASGPGTGGLFGTEAFF
TGTGCCAGCGGGCCGGGGACAGGGGGTTTGTTTGGGACTGAAGCTTTCTTT
>TRBJ1-1|.|.|TRBV2
CASTPGQLEAFF
TGTGCCAGCACCCCCGGACAACTAGAAGCTTTCTTT
>TRBJ1-2|few|.|TRBV18
CASSSTANYGYTF
TGTGCCAGCTCATCGACAGCTAACTATGGCTACACCTTC
>TRBJ2-7|.|TRBD2|TRBV18
CASSPPPTSGAYEQYF
TGTGCCAGCTCACCCCCACCGACTAGCGGTGCCTACGAGCAGTACTTC
>TRBJ2-7|few|TRBD2|TRBV7-9
CASRREADEQYF
TGTGCCAGCAGGCGGGAGGCAGATGAGCAGTACTTC
>TRBJ2-7|many|.|TRBV7-6
CASSLGGVAGEQYF
TGTGCCAGCAGCTTAGGGGGGGTTGCAGGCGAGCAGTACTTC
>TRBJ2-5|.|TRBD2|TRBV27
CASSLGRAETQYF
TGTGCCAGCAGTTTAGGGAGGGCAGAGACCCAGTACTTC
>TRBJ2-2|.|.|TRBV11-3
CASSSYTGELFF
TGTGCCAGCAGCTCCTACACCGGGGAGCTGTTTTTT
>TRBJ2-7|.|.|TRBV15
CATSRGAGLSSYEQYF
TGTGCCACCAGCAGAGGAGCAGGTCTGAGCTCCTACGAGCAGTACTTC
>TRBJ2-7|.|TRBD1|TRBV4-3
CASSQKALSGTGSYEQYF
TGCGCCAGCAGCCAAAAAGCCTTATCCGGGACAGGCTCCTACGAGCAGTACTTC
>TRBJ1-4|.|.|TRBV19
CASTVGMSSEKLFF
TGTGCCAGTACGGTCGGGATGTCGAGTGAAAAACTGTTTTTT
>TRBJ2-1|.|TRBD1|TRBV7-8
CASSLAQGAIYNEQFF
TGTGCCAGCAGCTTAGCGCAGGGGGCGATCTACAATGAGCAGTTCTTC
>TRBJ2-7|.|TRBD2|TRBV7-6
CASSAHPSGSYYEQYF
TGTGCCAGCAGCGCGCACCCTAGCGGGAGCTACTACGAGCAGTACTTC
>TRBJ1-2|.|.|TRBV5-1
CASSLIPNYGYTF
TGCGCCAGCAGCTTGATTCCGAACTATGGCTACACCTTC
>TRBJ2-7|.|TRBD2|TRBV18
CASSPPSSGRIYEQYF
TGTGCCAGCTCACCACCTTCTAGCGGGAGGATTTACGAGCAGTACTTC
>TRBJ2-1|.|.|TRBV7-9
CASSLGLFTYNEQFF
TGTGCCAGCAGCTTAGGGCTTTTCACCTACAATGAGCAGTTCTTC
>TRBJ2-3|.|.|TRBV10-3
CAIGTTPDTQYF
TGTGCCATCGGGACAACCCCAGATACGCAGTATTTT
>TRBJ2-1|once|TRBD2|TRBV7-2
CASSSAGVSYNEQFF
TGTGCCAGCAGTTCTGCGGGAGTCTCCTACAATGAGCAGTTCTTC
>TRBJ2-5|.|TRBD2|TRBV4-2
CASSQLAGVGETQYF
TGTGCCAGCAGCCAATTGGCGGGAGTAGGAGAGACCCAGTACTTC
>TRBJ1-2|.|TRBD1|TRBV10-3
CAISESNGQGIF
TGTGCCATCAGTGAGTCGAATGGACAGGGCATCTTC
>TRBJ1-1|.|.|TRBV5-4
CASSWARGGLMAEAFF
TGTGCCAGCAGCTGGGCCCGGGGGGGGCTAATGGCTGAAGCTTTCTTT
>TRBJ2-5|.|TRBD1|TRBV19
CASSGSWTGGETQYF
TGTGCCAGTAGTGGGTCCTGGACAGGGGGAGAGACCCAGTACTTC
>TRBJ1-2|.|.|TRBV6-6
CASSYTGFYGYTF
TGTGCCAGCAGTTACACGGGGTTCTATGGCTACACCTTC
>TRBJ1-1|.|TRBD1|TRBV5-1
CASSLGTGRGDTEAFF
TGCGCCAGCAGCTTGGGGACAGGCCGTGGGGACACTGAAGCTTTCTTT
>TRBJ2-7|.|.|TRBV19
CASSMMAGATYEQYF
TGTGCCAGTAGTATGATGGCAGGGGCTACCTACGAGCAGTACTTC
>TRBJ2-5|.|.|TRBV12-3/TRBV12-4
CASSQTSVETQYF
TGTGCCAGCAGTCAGACTAGTGTCGAGACCCAGTACTTC
>TRBJ1-6|.|TRBD1|TRBV5-1
CASSLGQGHSPLHF
TGCGCCAGCAGCTTGGGACAGGGTCATTCACCCCTCCACTTT
>TRBJ2-7|.|TRBD2|TRBV5-1
CASSLSSGRADYEQYF
TGCGCCAGCAGCTTGTCTAGCGGGAGGGCCGACTACGAGCAGTACTTC
>TRBJ1-1|.|.|TRBV5-1
CASSLQGFRTEAFF
TGCGCCAGCAGCTTACAGGGTTTCAGGACTGAAGCTTTCTTT
>TRBJ1-2|.|.|TRBV9
CASSQGRGYYGYTF
TGTGCCAGCAGCCAGGGGAGGGGTTACTATGGCTACACCTTC
>TRBJ2-1|once|TRBD2|TRBV5-4
CASSLGTSGYNEQFF
TGTGCCAGCAGCTTAGGTACTAGCGGCTACAATGAGCAGTTCTTC
>TRBJ2-1|.|TRBD1|TRBV7-8
CASTYHRGNNEQFF
TGTGCCAGCACCTATCACAGGGGAAACAATGAGCAGTTCTTC
>TRBJ2-7|few|TRBD2|TRBV11-2
CASSLQPGWAGEDEQYF
TGTGCCAGCAGCTTACAACCGGGTTGGGCGGGAGAAGACGAGCAGTACTTC
>TRBJ1-5|.|.|TRBV5-6
CASSLRMGLQPQHF
TGTGCCAGCAGCTTGCGGATGGGGCTTCAGCCCCAGCATTTT
>TRBJ1-1|.|TRBD1|TRBV7-9
CASSLEAGGPFF
TGTGCCAGCAGCTTAGAGGCAGGGGGCCCTTTCTTT
>TRBJ1-3|.|TRBD1|TRBV5-1
CASSHGTAAGNTIYF
TGCGCCAGCAGCCACGGGACAGCCGCTGGAAACACCATATATTTT
>TRBJ2-7|.|.|TRBV20-1
CSALRVVEQYF
TGCAGTGCGCTCAGGGTAGTGGAGCAGTACTTC
>TRBJ1-2|.|.|TRBV7-8
CASSSNRVGYTF
TGTGCCAGCAGCTCCAACAGGGTTGGCTACACCTTC
>TRBJ2-7|.|TRBD2|TRBV11-3
CASSLKLAGFYEQYF
TGTGCCAGCAGCTTAAAGCTAGCGGGGTTCTACGAGCAGTACTTC
>TRBJ2-7|.|TRBD2|TRBV7-6
CASSSRPRTSGSSYEQYF
TGTGCCAGCAGCTCCCGCCCTAGGACAAGCGGGAGCTCCTACGAGCAGTACTTC
>TRBJ2-5|.|TRBD2|TRBV30
CAWSVGLAGTETQYF
TGTGCCTGGAGTGTTGGTCTAGCGGGCACAGAGACCCAGTACTTC
>TRBJ2-1|.|TRBD2|TRBV9
CASSRSGPSSYNEQFF
TGTGCCAGCAGCCGTAGCGGGCCTAGCTCCTACAATGAGCAGTTCTTC
>TRBJ1-4|.|.|TRBV4-2
CASSLPGGVNEKLFF
TGTGCCAGCAGCCTGCCAGGCGGGGTTAATGAAAAACTGTTTTTT
>TRBJ1-6|.|.|TRBV4-2
CASSQFWQGGSPLHF
TGTGCCAGCAGCCAATTCTGGCAGGGAGGTTCACCCCTCCACTTT
>TRBJ1-6|once|.|TRBV2
CASSLVEGGHSPLHF
TGTGCCAGCAGTCTGGTGGAGGGTGGTCACTCACCCCTCCACTTT
>TRBJ1-1|.|.|TRBV4-2
CASSRAMGAGMNTEAFF
TGTGCCAGCAGCCGCGCAATGGGGGCAGGAATGAACACTGAAGCTTTCTTT